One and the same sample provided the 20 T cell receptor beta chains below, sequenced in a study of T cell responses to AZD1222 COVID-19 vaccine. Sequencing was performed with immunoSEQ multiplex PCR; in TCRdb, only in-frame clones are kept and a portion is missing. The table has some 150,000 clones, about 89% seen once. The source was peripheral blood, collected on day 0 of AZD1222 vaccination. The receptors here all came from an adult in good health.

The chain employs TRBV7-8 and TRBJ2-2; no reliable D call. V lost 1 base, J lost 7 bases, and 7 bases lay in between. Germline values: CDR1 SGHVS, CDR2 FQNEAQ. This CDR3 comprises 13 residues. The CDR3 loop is CASSLVQVGELFF. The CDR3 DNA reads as TGTGCCAGCAGCTTAGTTCAAGTCGGGGAGCTGTTTTTT.

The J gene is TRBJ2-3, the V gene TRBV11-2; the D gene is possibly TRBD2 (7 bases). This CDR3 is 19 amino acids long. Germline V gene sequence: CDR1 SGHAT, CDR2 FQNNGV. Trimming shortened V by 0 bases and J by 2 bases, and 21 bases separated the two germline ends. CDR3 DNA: TGTGCCAGCAGCTTAGACCCGGTGGGAGGGGGTGGACCCACAGATACGCAGTATTTT. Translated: CASSLDPVGGGGPTDTQYF.

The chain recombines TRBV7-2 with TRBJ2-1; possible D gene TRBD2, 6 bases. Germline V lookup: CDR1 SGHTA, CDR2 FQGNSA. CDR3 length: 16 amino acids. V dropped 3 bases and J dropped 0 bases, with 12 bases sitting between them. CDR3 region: CASSFVGGSSYNEQFF. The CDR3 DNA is TGTGCCAGCAGCTTTGTCGGAGGGAGCTCCTACAATGAGCAGTTCTTC.

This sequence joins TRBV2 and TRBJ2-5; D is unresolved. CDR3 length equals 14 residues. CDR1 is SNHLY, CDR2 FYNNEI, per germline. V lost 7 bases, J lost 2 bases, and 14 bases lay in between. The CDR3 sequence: CASTTVPVQETQYF. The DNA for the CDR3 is TGTGCCAGCACCACGGTTCCCGTACAAGAGACCCAGTACTTC.

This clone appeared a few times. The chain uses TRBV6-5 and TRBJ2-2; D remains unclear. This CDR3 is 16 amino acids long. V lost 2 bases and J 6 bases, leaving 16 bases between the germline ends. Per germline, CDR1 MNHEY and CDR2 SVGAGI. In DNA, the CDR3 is TGTGCCAGCAGTTACAGGTCCAACGTCGGGCCCGGGGAGCTGTTTTTT. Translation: CASSYRSNVGPGELFF.

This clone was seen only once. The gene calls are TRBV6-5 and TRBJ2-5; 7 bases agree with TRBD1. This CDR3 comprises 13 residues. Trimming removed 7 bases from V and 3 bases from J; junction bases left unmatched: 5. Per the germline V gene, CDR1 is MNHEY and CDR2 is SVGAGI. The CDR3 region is CASTIDREETQYF. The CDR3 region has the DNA TGTGCCAGCACCATAGACAGGGAAGAGACCCAGTACTTC.

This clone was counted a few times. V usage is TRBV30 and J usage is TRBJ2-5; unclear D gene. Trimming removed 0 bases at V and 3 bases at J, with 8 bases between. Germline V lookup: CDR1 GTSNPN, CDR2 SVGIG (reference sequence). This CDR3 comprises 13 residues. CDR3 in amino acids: CAWSVRPEETQYF. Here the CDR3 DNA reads TGTGCCTGGAGTGTAAGGCCAGAAGAGACCCAGTACTTC.

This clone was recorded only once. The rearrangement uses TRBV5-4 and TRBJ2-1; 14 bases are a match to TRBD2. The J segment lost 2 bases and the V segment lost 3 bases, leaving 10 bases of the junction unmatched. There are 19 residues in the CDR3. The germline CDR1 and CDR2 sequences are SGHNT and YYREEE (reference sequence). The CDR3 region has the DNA TGTGCCAGCAGCTCAGGGGGACTAGCGGGAGCTGGAACCTACAATGAGCAGTTCTTC. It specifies CASSSGGLAGAGTYNEQFF.

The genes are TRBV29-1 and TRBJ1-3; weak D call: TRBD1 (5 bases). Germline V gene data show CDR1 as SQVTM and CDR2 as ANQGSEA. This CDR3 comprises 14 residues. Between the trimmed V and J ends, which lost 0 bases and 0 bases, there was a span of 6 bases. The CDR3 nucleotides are TGCAGCGTTGAAGAGGGGCCCTCTGGAAACACCATATATTTT. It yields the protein CSVEEGPSGNTIYF. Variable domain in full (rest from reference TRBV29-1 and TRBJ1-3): SAVISQKPSRDICQRGTSLTIQCQVDSQVTMMFWYRQQPGQSLTLIATANQGSEATYESGFVIDKFPISRPNLTFSTLTVSNMSPEDSSIYLCSVEEGPSGNTIYFGEGSWLTVV.

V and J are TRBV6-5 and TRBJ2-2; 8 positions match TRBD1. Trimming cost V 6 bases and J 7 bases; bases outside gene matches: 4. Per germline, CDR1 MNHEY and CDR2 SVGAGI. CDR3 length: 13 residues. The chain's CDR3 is CASRITGGGELFF. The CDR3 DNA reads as TGTGCCAGCAGAATAACAGGGGGCGGGGAGCTGTTTTTT.

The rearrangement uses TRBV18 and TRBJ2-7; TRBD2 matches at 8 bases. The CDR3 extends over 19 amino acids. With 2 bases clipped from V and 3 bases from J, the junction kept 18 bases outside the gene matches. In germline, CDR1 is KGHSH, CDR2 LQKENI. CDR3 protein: CASSPISSSGSPLFYEQYF. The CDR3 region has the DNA TGTGCCAGCTCACCAATTTCGTCTAGCGGGTCACCCCTTTTCTACGAGCAGTACTTC.

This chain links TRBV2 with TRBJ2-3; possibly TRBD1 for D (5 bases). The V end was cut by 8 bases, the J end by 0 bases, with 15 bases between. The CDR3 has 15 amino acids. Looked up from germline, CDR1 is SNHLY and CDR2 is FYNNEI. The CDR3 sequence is CASGQGPLSTDTQYF. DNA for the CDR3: TGTGCCAGCGGCCAGGGCCCCCTTAGCACAGATACGCAGTATTTT.

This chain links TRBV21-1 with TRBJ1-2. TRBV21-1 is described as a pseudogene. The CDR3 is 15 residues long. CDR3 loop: CASSKVPGFNYGYTF. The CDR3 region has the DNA TGTGCCAGCAGCAAAGTCCCCGGGTTCAACTATGGCTACACCTTC.

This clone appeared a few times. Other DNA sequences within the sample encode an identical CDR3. The CDR3 region is CASSLRGTEAFF. CDR3 nucleotides: TGTGCCAGCAGCTTGAGGGGAACTGAAGCTTTCTTT. J is TRBJ1-1 and V is TRBV5-6; perhaps TRBD1 as D (5 bases). Germline CDR1 reads SGHDT; CDR2 reads YYEEEE. The CDR3 covers 12 residues. Trimming stripped 1 base from V and 5 bases from J, with 6 bases between.

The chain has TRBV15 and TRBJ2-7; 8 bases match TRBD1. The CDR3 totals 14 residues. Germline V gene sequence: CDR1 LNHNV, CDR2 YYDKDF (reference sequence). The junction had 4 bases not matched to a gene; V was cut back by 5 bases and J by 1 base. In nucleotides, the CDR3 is TGTGCCACCAGCTGGGACAGGAAATCCTACGAGCAGTACTTC. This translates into CATSWDRKSYEQYF.

The DNA for the CDR3 is TGTGCCATCAGTGATCTAGCCCTGAACTCCTACAATGAGCAGTTCTTC. It specifies CAISDLALNSYNEQFF. V gene TRBV10-3 combines with J gene TRBJ2-1; D perhaps matches TRBD2 (5 bases). This CDR3 has 16 amino acids. Germline V CDR1 and CDR2: ENHRY, SYGVKD. V lost 3 bases, J lost 0 bases, and 12 bases lay in between.

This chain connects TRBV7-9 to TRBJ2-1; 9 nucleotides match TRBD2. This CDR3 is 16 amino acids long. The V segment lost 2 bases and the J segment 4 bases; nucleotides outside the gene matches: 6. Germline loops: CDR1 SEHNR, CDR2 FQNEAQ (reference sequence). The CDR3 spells CASSLLGAGGYNEQFF. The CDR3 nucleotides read TGTGCCAGCAGCTTACTTGGAGCGGGAGGTTACAATGAGCAGTTCTTC.

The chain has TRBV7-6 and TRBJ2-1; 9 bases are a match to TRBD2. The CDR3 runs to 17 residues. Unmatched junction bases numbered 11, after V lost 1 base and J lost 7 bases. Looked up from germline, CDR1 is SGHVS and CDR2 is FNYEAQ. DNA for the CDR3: TGTGCCAGCAGCTTAGTTCGCTCGGCTAGCGGGACGAATGAGCAGTTCTTC. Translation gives CASSLVRSASGTNEQFF.

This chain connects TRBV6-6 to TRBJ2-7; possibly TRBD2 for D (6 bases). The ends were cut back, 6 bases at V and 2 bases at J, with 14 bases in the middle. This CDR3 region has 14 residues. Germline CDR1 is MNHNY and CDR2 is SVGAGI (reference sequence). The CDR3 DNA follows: TGTGCCAGCAGGCACCGCGGGGTTACCTACGAGCAGTACTTC. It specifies CASRHRGVTYEQYF.

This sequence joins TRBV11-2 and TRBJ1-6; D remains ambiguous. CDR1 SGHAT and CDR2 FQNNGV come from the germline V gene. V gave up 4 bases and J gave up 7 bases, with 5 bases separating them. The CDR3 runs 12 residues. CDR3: CASSSNNSPLHF. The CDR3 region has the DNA TGTGCCAGCAGCTCAAACAATTCACCCCTCCACTTT.